This T cell receptor (beta chain) came from a study of identifying expanded T cells in peripheral blood. Trimming removed 5 bases at V and 0 bases at J, with 11 bases between. This CDR3 contains 15 residues. CDR1 is MGHRA and CDR2 is YSYEKL in the germline V gene. This clone was observed a handful of times. Data came from immunoSEQ multiplex PCR; TCRdb stores just in-frame clones and leaves some out. The table lists tens of thousands of clones, approximately 91% of them singletons. Sequencing was carried out using blood. The source is a person aged 18 to 75 in good health. The rearrangement links TRBV4-1 to TRBJ1-5; D is unclear. The CDR3 reads CASSSGILSNQPQHF. CDR3 DNA: TGCGCCAGCAGCTCCGGGATCCTTAGCAATCAGCCCCAGCATTTT.